These 21 T cell receptor beta chains were sequenced from one sample in a study of molecular identifiers for immune sequencing clone quantification. TCRdb used MiXCR to reprocess the PCR reads, holding one entry per CDR3 protein. The sample lists over 60,000 distinct CDR3 sequences, around 19% occurring once. Sequenced sample: naive CD8+ T cells from blood, with Jurkat cell RNA spiked in. Indicated subset: FACS-sorted CD8+CD4-CCR7+CD45RA+ naive T cells. Every receptor here comes from a human donor in good health. Some libraries in this study had Jurkat cell RNA spiked in.

This clonotype was seen at least ten times. The chain couples TRBV9 to TRBJ2-7, with 12 bases lining up with TRBD2. CDR1 and CDR2 from the germline V gene are SGDLS and YYNGEE. CDR3 length: 14 amino acids. V trimming: 3 bases; J trimming: 7 bases; junction bases outside the gene matches: 5. CDR3 in DNA: TGTGCCAGCAGCGGGACTAGCGGGATCGGGGAGCAGTACTTC. Encoded protein: CASSGTSGIGEQYF.

This clonotype was seen at least ten times. The chain couples TRBV29-1 to TRBJ2-1, with TRBD2 as a possible D gene (5 bases). From germline, CDR1 is SQVTM and CDR2 ANQGSEA. The V and J ends lost 5 bases and 6 bases respectively, with 17 bases between them. This CDR3 is 14 amino acids long. The CDR3 is CSVLPSGDFNEQFF. CDR3 DNA: TGCAGCGTTCTTCCGAGCGGAGATTTCAATGAGCAGTTCTTC.

This clonotype was picked up many times. Likely a read error: the CDR3 ends without its conserved phenylalanine or tryptophan. Because the CDR3's place on the DNA is in doubt, the DNA is left out and the CDR3 is given as listed by TCRdb. This sequence joins TRBV9 and TRBJ2-5; the table's D gene call, TRBD1, was not cross checked with the DNA. Per the germline V gene, CDR1 is SGDLS and CDR2 is YYNGEE. The CDR3 numbers 11 amino acids, ends counted. CDR3 amino acids: CASSVDGCPSI.

This clonotype has at least ten counts. This chain joins TRBV11-2 and TRBJ1-1; the D is unclear. Between the trimmed V and J ends, which lost 6 bases and 0 bases, there was a span of 11 bases. The CDR3 length is 14 residues. Germline CDR1 reads SGHAT; CDR2 reads FQNNGV. CDR3 sequence reads: CASSYNALNTEAFF. DNA for the CDR3: TGTGCCAGCAGTTATAACGCCTTGAACACTGAAGCTTTCTTT.

As concerns this clonotype: The conserved phenylalanine or tryptophan normally closing the CDR3 is absent here, so this likely arose from a read error. The CDR3 nucleotides read TGTGCCAGCAGCTTGGCCCTCGTAAGTGATACGCAGTATTTA. As protein: CASSLALVSDTQYL. V usage is TRBV5-6 and J usage is TRBJ2-3, with unresolved D. Deletions cut 0 bases from V and 6 bases from J, with 11 bases between. This CDR3 comprises 14 residues. Germline V gene sequence: CDR1 SGHDT, CDR2 YYEEEE.

This clonotype was recorded many times. The chain joins TRBV27 to TRBJ1-1, with D possibly being TRBD1 (6 bases). The germline V gene encodes CDR1 MNHEY and CDR2 SMNVEV (reference sequence). CDR3 length: 17 amino acids. Between the trimmed V and J ends, which lost 6 bases and 3 bases, there was a span of 23 bases. The CDR3 is CASRRRGPGAWDTEAFF. The CDR3 region has the DNA TGTGCCAGCAGAAGAAGGGGCCCAGGGGCATGGGACACTGAAGCTTTCTTT.

This clonotype has a count of ten or more. The chain is built from TRBV11-3 and TRBJ2-3, with D uncertain. Per the germline V gene, CDR1 is SGHNT and CDR2 is YENEEA. CDR3 length: 14 amino acids. V lost 3 bases and J lost 3, with 10 bases in between. CDR3 in amino acids: CASSFIHPTDTQYF. CDR3 DNA sequence: TGTGCCAGCAGCTTCATACATCCGACAGATACGCAGTATTTT.

This clonotype appeared many times. The rearrangement uses TRBV7-9 and TRBJ2-1; TRBD2 is a possible D gene (6 bases). The CDR3 is made up of 17 amino acids. V lost 1 base, J lost 2 bases, and 15 bases lay in between. CDR1 and CDR2 (germline): SEHNR, FQNEAQ (reference sequence). CDR3 residues: CASSLGGEERAYNEQFF. The DNA of the CDR3 is TGTGCCAGCAGCTTAGGAGGGGAGGAGCGGGCCTACAATGAGCAGTTCTTC.

Comments on this clonotype: The junction and the germline gene differ at one end; a read error may be behind it. The rearrangement joins TRBV5-5 to TRBJ2-1; 10 positions match TRBD2. CDR1 and CDR2 from the germline V gene are SGHKS and YYEKEE (reference sequence). There are 16 residues in the CDR3. The CDR3 DNA reads TGTGCCAGCAGCTTGGAACTAGCGGGGACCAACAATGAGCTGTTCTTC. Its translation: CASSLELAGTNNELFF.

Worth noting for this clonotype: Relative to the germline gene, one junction end is altered; a read error may explain this. The chain links TRBV19 to TRBJ1-4; perhaps TRBD1 as D (5 bases). There are 14 residues in the CDR3. Germline V gene data show CDR1 as LNHDA and CDR2 as SQIVND (reference sequence). This chain's CDR3 is CASSISQGNEKLLF. DNA for the CDR3: TGTGCCAGTAGTATAAGTCAGGGAAATGAAAAACTGCTTTTT.

This clonotype was seen ten or more times. The V gene is TRBV6-6, the J gene TRBJ2-7; 8 bases are a match to TRBD2. The CDR3 is 15 residues long. The V and J ends lost 6 bases and 6 bases, in that order; junction bases with no gene match: 13. CDR1 and CDR2 from the germline V gene are MNHNY and SVGAGI (reference sequence). The CDR3 protein is CASRLAGSSPSEQYF. CDR3 nucleotide sequence: TGTGCCAGCAGGTTAGCGGGGAGCTCCCCCTCCGAGCAGTACTTC.

V usage is TRBV7-2 and J usage is TRBJ2-5, with D unresolved. CDR1 is SGHTA, CDR2 FQGNSA, per germline. V was trimmed by 1 base and J by 1 base, leaving 7 bases between them. The CDR3 totals 14 residues. The CDR3 reads CASSLGMGQETQYF. CDR3 nucleotides: TGTGCCAGCAGCTTAGGGATGGGCCAAGAGACCCAGTACTTC.

In the case of this clonotype: Being one base from a much bigger clone, this may be a read error. The rearrangement uses TRBV5-8 and TRBJ1-5; 7 bases line up with TRBD1. CDR1 is SGHTS, CDR2 YDEGEE, per germline. This CDR3 contains 15 residues. The ends lost 4 bases at V and 9 bases at J; junction bases unmatched: 13. The CDR3 nucleotides are TGTGCCAGCAGCCAGAACCAGGGGGGCCATCGGCCCCAGCATTTT. The encoded protein is CASSQNQGGHRPQHF.

The chain links TRBV18 to TRBJ2-7; 7 bases fit TRBD1. With 5 bases clipped from V and 2 bases from J, the junction kept 6 bases outside the gene matches. Germline lookup yields CDR1 KGHSH and CDR2 LQKENI. CDR3 size: 14 residues. DNA of the CDR3: TGTGCCAGCTCATCCCGACAGGGCCCCTACGAGCAGTACTTC. Translated, it gives CASSSRQGPYEQYF.

In its sample, this clonotype was seen a few times. The chain employs TRBV2 and TRBJ1-2; 8 positions match TRBD1. After removal of 7 bases from V and 4 bases from J, the junction contained 8 bases not matched to a gene. The CDR3 has 14 amino acids. Germline lookup yields CDR1 SNHLY and CDR2 FYNNEI. The DNA of the CDR3 is TGTGCCAGCATGGAGGGAGGACAGGGCTATGGCTACACCTTC. It translates to CASMEGGQGYGYTF.

About this clonotype itself: The junction departs from the called germline gene at one end, perhaps through a read error. The V gene is TRBV11-3, the J gene TRBJ2-7; a possible D gene is TRBD1 (5 bases). The CDR3 spans 12 residues. The germline V gene has CDR1 SGHNT and CDR2 YENEEA. CDR3 nucleotide sequence: TGTGCCAGCAGCGACGACAGCTACGAGCAGTGCTTC. This encodes CASSDDSYEQCF.

This clonotype was observed many times. The DNA is omitted, as the CDR3 cannot be located on it reliably, and the CDR3 follows TCRdb's listing. The chain is built from TRBV21-1 and TRBJ2-3. TRBV21-1 has pseudogene status. The CDR3 is 14 amino acids long, termini counted. The CDR3 protein is CASILEGETDTQYF.

This clonotype counts as medium-sized (0.01 to 0.1%). The chain employs TRBV6-1 and TRBJ2-4, with D possibly called TRBD1 or TRBD2 (5 bases each). Per the germline V gene, CDR1 is MNHNS and CDR2 is SASEGT. The length of the CDR3 is 16 residues. V was pared by 0 bases and J by 0 bases, with 9 bases between. The CDR3 loop is CASSEAYGTAKNIQYF. DNA of the CDR3: TGTGCCAGCAGTGAAGCATATGGGACAGCCAAAAACATTCAGTACTTC.

About this clonotype: Since a much larger clone is just one base distant, this may be a read error. The chain has TRBV20-1 and TRBJ2-7; 11 bases match TRBD2. The CDR3 length is 15 residues. CDR1 DFQATT and CDR2 SNEGSKA come from the germline V gene (reference sequence). The CDR3 sequence is CSAEASGRSSHEQYF. As DNA, the CDR3 is TGCAGTGCCGAAGCTAGCGGGAGGTCCTCCCACGAGCAGTACTTC.

Regarding this clonotype: Since a much larger clone is just one base distant, this may be a read error. The conserved phenylalanine or tryptophan is not found at the CDR3 terminus, so this likely reflects a read error. The chain employs TRBV9 and TRBJ2-1; no clear D gene. The CDR3 sequence is 11 residues long. Trimming shortened V by 3 bases and J by 5 bases, and 3 bases separated the two germline ends. The germline CDR1 and CDR2 sequences are SGDLS and YYNGEE. CDR3 protein: CASSGNNEQFL. DNA of the CDR3: TGTGCCAGCAGCGGTAACAATGAGCAGTTCCTC.

Regarding this clonotype: A single base separates this from a much larger clone, so it may be a read error. J is TRBJ1-4 and V is TRBV5-3; D is unclear. TRBV5-3 is treated as an ORF (open reading frame) with a function not yet certain. This CDR3 spans 16 amino acids. The CDR3 nucleotides read TGTGCCAGCAGCTTGTTAGGTAGACGGACTAATGAAAAACTGTTTTTT. It specifies CASSLLGRRTNEKLFF.